This TCR beta chain was profiled in a study of T cells after yellow fever vaccination. They built TCR cDNA with 5'RACE template switching, a step that put in a universal primer site and UMIs. TCRdb independently ran MiXCR on the 5' RACE reads; one entry per CDR3 protein. This table holds some 290,000 distinct CDR3 sequences, around a tenth found once. The trim removed 6 bases at V and 6 bases at J, leaving 10 bases unmatched. The CDR3 spans 14 residues. Germline V gene data show CDR1 as ENHRY and CDR2 as SYGVKD. Study-level results: Reappearance after the booster was seen for most primary-vaccination clones, at roughly 96% CD4 and less than 90% CD8. Some clonotypes were seen in both the CD4 and the CD8 compartments. These made up a small share and likely arose from convergent recombination. High-abundance clonotypes from the bulk population could contaminate FACS-sorted repertoires.

This clonotype showed up many times. The antigen is undetermined. The sequence was obtained from a man in his late teens or twenties who received the YFV17D yellow fever vaccine. Sequences were derived from CD4+ T cells sorted from PBMCs, sampled 45 days after the yellow fever booster vaccination. This chain links TRBV10-3 with TRBJ1-1; TRBD1 matches at 7 bases. The CDR3 protein is CAIRDRQGTAEAFF. The CDR3 DNA reads as TGTGCCATCAGGGACAGGCAGGGGACAGCTGAAGCTTTCTTT.